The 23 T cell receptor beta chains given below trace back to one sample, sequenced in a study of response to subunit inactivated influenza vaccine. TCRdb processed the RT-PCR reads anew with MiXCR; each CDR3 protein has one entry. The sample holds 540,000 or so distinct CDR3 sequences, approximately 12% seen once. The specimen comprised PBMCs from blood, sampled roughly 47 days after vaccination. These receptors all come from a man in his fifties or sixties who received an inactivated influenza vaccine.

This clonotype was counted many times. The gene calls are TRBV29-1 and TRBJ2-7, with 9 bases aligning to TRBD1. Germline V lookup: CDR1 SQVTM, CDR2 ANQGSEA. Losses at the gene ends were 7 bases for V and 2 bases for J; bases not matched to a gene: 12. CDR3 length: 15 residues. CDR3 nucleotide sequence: TGCAGCGCCCTCAAACTACAGGGGGCAACCTACGAGCAGTACTTC. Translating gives CSALKLQGATYEQYF.

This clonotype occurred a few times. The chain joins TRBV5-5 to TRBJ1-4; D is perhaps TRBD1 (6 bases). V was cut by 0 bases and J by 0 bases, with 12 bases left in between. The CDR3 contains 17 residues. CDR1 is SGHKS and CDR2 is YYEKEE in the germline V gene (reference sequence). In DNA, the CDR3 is TGTGCCAGCAGCTTGGTGAGGGGGTTTACAACTAATGAAAAACTGTTTTTT. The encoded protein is CASSLVRGFTTNEKLFF.

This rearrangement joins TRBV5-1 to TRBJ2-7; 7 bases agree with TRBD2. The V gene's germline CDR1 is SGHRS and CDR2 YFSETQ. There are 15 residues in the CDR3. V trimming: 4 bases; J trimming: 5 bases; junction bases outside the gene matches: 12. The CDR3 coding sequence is TGCGCCAGCAGCCCCTTGGGGGGGGAGACCCACGAGCAGTACTTC. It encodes CASSPLGGETHEQYF.

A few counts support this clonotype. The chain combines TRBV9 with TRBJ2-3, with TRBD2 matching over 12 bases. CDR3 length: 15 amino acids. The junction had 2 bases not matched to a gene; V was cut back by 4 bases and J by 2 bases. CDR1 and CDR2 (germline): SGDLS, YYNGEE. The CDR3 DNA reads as TGTGCCAGCAGCACTAGCGGGGGGTTCACAGATACGCAGTATTTT. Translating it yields CASSTSGGFTDTQYF.

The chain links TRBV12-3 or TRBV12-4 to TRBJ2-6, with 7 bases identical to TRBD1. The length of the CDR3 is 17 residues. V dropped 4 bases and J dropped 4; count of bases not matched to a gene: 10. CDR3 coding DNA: TGTGCCAGCAGTTCGAGCCTACAGGGGAGAGGGGCCAACGTCCTGACTTTC. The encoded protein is CASSSSLQGRGANVLTF.

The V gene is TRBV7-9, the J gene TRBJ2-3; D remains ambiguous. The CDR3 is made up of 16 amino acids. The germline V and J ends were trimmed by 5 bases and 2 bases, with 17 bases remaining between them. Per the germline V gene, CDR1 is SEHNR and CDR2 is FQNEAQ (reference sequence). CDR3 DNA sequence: TGTGCCAGCAGCCCAGCGAGAGGCTGGTCCACAGATACGCAGTATTTT. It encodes CASSPARGWSTDTQYF.

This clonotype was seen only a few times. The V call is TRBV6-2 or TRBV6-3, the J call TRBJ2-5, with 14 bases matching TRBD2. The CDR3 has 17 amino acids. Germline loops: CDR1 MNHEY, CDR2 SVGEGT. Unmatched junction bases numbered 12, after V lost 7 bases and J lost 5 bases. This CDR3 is CASTPGTSGGLRETQYF. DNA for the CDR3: TGTGCCAGCACCCCCGGGACTAGCGGGGGCCTGAGGGAGACCCAGTACTTC.

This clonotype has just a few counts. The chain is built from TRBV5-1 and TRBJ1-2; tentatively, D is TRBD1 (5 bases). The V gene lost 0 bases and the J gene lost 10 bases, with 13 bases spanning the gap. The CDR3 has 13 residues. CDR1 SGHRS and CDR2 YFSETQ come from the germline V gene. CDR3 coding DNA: TGCGCCAGCAGCTTGGGCCAGGGTAAAACCTACACCTTC. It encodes CASSLGQGKTYTF.

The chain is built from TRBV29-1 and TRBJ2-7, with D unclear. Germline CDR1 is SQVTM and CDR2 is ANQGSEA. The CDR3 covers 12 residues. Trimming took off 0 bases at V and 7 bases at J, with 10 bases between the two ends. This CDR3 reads CSVEEGAREQYF. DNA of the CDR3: TGCAGCGTTGAAGAAGGAGCGAGGGAGCAGTACTTC.

For the CDR3, the DNA is TGTGCCAGCACCTCCGGGGCTAGCGGCTCCTACGAGCAGTACTTC. The encoded protein is CASTSGASGSYEQYF. The V call is TRBV7-9, the J call TRBJ2-7, with TRBD2 matching 7 bases. This CDR3 region has 15 residues. Germline CDR1 reads SEHNR; CDR2 reads FQNEAQ (reference sequence). After removal of 7 bases from V and 0 bases from J, the junction contained 9 bases not matched to a gene. The whole variable domain, remainder taken from reference TRBV7-9 and TRBJ2-7, is DTGVSQNPRHKITKRGQNVTFRCDPISEHNRLYWYRQTLGQGPEFLTYFQNEAQLEKSRLLSDRFSAERPKGSFSTLEIQRTEQGDSAMYLCASTSGASGSYEQYFGPGTRLTVT.

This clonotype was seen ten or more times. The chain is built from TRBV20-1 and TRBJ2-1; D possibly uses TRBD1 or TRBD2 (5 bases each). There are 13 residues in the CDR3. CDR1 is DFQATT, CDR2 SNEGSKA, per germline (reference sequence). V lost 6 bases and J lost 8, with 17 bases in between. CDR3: CSAGTGSYDEQFF. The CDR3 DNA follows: TGCAGTGCAGGGACCGGTAGTTACGATGAGCAGTTCTTC.

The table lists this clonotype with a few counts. The CDR3 DNA sequence: TGTGCCAGCAGCCTACACAGGGCTGGAAACACCATATATTTT. Translating gives CASSLHRAGNTIYF. This chain joins TRBV11-2 and TRBJ1-3; D possibly corresponds to TRBD1 (6 bases). This CDR3 comprises 14 residues. V gave up 5 bases and J gave up 2 bases, with 10 bases separating them. CDR1 is SGHAT, CDR2 FQNNGV, per germline. The whole variable domain, filled in from reference TRBV11-2 and TRBJ1-3, reads EAGVAQSPRYKIIEKRQSVAFWCNPISGHATLYWYQQILGQGPKLLIQFQNNGVVDDSQLPKDRFSAERLKGVDSTLKIQPAKLEDSAVYLCASSLHRAGNTIYFGEGSWLTVV.

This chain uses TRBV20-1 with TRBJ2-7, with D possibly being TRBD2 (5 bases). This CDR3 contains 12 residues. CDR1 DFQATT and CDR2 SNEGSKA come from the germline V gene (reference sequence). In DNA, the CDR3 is TGCAGGGCGGAAAGCGGAGTAACGGAGCAGTACTTC. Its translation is CRAESGVTEQYF.

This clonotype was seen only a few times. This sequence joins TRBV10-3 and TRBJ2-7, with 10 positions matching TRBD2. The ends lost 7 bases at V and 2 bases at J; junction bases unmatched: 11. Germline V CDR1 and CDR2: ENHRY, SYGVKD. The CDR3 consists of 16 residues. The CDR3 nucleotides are TGTGCCATCAACCCTAGCGGGAGTGTCCCCACCTACGAGCAGTACTTC. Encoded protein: CAINPSGSVPTYEQYF.

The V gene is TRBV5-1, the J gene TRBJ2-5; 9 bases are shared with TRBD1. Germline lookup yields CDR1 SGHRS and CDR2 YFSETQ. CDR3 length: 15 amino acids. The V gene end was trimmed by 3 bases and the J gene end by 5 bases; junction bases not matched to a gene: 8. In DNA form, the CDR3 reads TGCGCCAGCAGCTGGTACAGGGGGCTAGACGAGACCCAGTACTTC. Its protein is CASSWYRGLDETQYF. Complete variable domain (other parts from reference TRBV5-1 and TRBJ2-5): KAGVTQTPRYLIKTRGQQVTLSCSPISGHRSVSWYQQTPGQGLQFLFEYFSETQRNKGNFPGRFSGRQFSNSRSEMNVSTLELGDSALYLCASSWYRGLDETQYFGPGTRLLVL.

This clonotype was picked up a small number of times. The CDR3 loop is CASSRQGGAAYEQYF. In DNA form, the CDR3 reads TGTGCCAGCAGCCGACAGGGAGGGGCGGCCTACGAGCAGTACTTC. The chain uses TRBV7-2 and TRBJ2-7; D tentatively reads TRBD1 or TRBD2 (7 bases each). Germline V gene sequence: CDR1 SGHTA, CDR2 FQGNSA. V shed 5 bases and J shed 2 bases, with 16 bases lying between them. The CDR3 is 15 residues long.

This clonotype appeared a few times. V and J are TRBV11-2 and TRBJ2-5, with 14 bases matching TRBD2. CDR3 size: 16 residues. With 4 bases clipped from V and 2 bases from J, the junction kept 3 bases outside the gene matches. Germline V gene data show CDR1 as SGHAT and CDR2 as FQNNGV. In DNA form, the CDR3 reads TGTGCCAGCAGCTGGGGGACTAGCGGGAGACAAGAGACCCAGTACTTC. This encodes CASSWGTSGRQETQYF.

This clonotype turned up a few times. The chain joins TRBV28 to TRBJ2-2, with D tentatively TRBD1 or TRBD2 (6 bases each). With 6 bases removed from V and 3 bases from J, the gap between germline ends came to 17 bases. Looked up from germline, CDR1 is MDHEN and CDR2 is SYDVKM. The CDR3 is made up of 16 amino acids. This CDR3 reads CASRALGGQDTGELFF. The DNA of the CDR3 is TGTGCCAGCAGAGCTCTCGGGGGACAAGACACCGGGGAGCTGTTTTTT.

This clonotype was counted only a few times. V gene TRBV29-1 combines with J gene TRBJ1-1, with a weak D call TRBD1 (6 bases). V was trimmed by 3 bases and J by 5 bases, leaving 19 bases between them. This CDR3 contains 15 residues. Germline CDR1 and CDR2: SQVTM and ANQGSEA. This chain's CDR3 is CSVDRAGAWRTEAFF. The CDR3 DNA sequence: TGCAGCGTTGATCGGGCAGGGGCCTGGAGGACTGAAGCTTTCTTT.

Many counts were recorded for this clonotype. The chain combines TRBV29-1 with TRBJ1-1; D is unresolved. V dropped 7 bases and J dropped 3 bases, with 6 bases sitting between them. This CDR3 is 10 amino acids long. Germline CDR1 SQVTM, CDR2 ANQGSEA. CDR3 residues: CSAGDTEAFF. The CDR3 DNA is TGCAGCGCGGGAGACACTGAAGCTTTCTTT. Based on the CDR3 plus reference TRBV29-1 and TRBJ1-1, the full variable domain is SAVISQKPSRDICQRGTSLTIQCQVDSQVTMMFWYRQQPGQSLTLIATANQGSEATYESGFVIDKFPISRPNLTFSTLTVSNMSPEDSSIYLCSAGDTEAFFGQGTRLTVV.

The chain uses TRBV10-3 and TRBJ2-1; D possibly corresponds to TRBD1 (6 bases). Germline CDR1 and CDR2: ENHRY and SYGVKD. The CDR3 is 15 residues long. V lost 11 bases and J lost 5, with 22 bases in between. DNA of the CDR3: TGTGCCGCTAACCAGGGGCCCGGTACCCACAATGAGCAGTTCTTC. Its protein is CAANQGPGTHNEQFF.

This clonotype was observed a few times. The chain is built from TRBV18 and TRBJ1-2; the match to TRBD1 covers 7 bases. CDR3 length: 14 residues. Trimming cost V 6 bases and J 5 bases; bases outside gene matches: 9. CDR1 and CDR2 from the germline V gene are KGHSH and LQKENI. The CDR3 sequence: CASSSSTGNYGYTF. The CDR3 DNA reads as TGTGCCAGCTCGTCATCGACAGGGAATTATGGCTACACCTTC.

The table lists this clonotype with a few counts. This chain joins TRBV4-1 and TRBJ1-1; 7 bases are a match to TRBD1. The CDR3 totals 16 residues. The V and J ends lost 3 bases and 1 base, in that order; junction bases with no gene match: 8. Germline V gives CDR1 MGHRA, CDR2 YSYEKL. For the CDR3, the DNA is TGCGCCAGCAGCCAGCCCTTCAGGGGGGAGAACACTGAAGCTTTCTTT. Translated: CASSQPFRGENTEAFF.